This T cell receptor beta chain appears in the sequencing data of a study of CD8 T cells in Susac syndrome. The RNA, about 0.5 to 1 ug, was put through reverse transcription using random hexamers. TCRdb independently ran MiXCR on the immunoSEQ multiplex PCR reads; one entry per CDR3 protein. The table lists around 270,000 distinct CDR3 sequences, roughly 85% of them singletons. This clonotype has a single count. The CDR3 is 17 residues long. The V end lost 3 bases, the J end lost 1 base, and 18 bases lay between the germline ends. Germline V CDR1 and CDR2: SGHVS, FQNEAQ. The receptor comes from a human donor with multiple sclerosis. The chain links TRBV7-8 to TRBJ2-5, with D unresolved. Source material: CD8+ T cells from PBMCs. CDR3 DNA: TGTGCCAGCAGCTTGGTCCAACGGCTGGCCGCCCAAGAGACCCAGTACTTC. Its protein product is CASSLVQRLAAQETQYF.